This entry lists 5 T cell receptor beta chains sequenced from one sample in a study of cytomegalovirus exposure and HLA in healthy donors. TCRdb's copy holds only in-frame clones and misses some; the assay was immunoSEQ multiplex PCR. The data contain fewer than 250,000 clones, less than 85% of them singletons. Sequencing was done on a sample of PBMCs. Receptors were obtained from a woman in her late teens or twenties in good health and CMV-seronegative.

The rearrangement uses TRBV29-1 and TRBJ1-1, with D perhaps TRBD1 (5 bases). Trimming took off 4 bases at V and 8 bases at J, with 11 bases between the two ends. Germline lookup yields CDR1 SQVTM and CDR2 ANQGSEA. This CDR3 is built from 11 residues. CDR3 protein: CSVGGQPEAFF. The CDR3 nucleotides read TGCAGCGTTGGGGGCCAACCAGAAGCTTTCTTT.

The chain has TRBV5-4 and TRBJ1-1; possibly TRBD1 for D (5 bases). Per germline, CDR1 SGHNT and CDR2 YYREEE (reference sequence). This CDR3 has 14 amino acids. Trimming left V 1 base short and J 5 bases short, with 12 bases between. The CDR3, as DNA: TGTGCCAGCAGCTTGAAGCCCAGGGATACTGAAGCTTTCTTT. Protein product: CASSLKPRDTEAFF. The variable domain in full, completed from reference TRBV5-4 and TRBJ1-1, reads ETGVTQSPTHLIKTRGQQVTLRCSSQSGHNTVSWYQQALGQGPQFIFQYYREEENGRGNFPPRFSGLQFPNYSSELNVNALELDDSALYLCASSLKPRDTEAFFGQGTRLTVV.

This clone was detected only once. The CDR3 region is CATRTTNTGELFF. CDR3 in DNA: TGTGCCACCAGGACAACGAACACCGGGGAGCTGTTTTTT. This sequence joins TRBV15 and TRBJ2-2, with D unclear. Germline assignment: CDR1 LNHNV and CDR2 YYDKDF (reference sequence). The CDR3 extends over 13 amino acids. V was trimmed by 6 bases and J by 0 bases, leaving 5 bases between them.

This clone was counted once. CDR3 DNA: TGTGCCAGCAGCCTGGGTCTGGGGGAGGACAATGAGCAGTTCTTC. This gives the protein CASSLGLGEDNEQFF. The rearrangement uses TRBV7-8 and TRBJ2-1, with a possible D match to TRBD2 (6 bases). Trimming took off 5 bases at V and 5 bases at J, with 16 bases between the two ends. The CDR3 has 15 amino acids. Germline V lookup: CDR1 SGHVS, CDR2 FQNEAQ.

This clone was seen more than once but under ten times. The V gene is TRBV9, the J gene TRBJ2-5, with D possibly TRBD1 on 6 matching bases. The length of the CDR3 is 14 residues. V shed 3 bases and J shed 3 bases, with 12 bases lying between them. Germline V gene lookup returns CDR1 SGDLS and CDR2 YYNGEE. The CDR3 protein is CASSGPHREETQYF. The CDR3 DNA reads TGTGCCAGCAGCGGGCCTCACAGGGAAGAGACCCAGTACTTC.